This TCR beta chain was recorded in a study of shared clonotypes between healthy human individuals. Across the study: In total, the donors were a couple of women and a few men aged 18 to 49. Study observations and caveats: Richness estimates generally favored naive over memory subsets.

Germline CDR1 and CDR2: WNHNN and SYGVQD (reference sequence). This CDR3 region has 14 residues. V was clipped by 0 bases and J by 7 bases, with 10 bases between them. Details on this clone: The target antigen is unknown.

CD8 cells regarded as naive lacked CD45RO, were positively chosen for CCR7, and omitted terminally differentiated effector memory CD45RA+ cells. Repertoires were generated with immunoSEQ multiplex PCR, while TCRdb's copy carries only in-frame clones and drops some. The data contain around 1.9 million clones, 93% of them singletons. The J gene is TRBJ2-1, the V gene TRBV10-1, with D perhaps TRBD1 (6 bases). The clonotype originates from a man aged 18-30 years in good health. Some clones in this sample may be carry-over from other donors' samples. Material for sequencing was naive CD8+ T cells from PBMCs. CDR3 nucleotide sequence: TGCGCCAGCAGTGAGTCTGTCAGGGGAAATGAGCAGTTCTTC. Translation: CASSESVRGNEQFF.